Reported below is one TCR beta chain. Antigen specificity is unknown. The data originate from a study of cytomegalovirus exposure and HLA in healthy donors. Overall study results and limits: Among the CMV-associated chains, three were confirmed in vitro as specific for CMV antigens. Later analysis demonstrated an association between a missense DCLRE1C variant and TCR beta V- and J-gene trimming. Most TCR sequences were seen very rarely across donors, but some public TCRs occurred in many. Some V segments could not be told apart, so they were left out, TRBV6-2 and TRBV6-3 among them.

The CDR3 length is 17 residues. The V and J ends lost 4 bases and 2 bases, in that order; junction bases with no gene match: 6. The germline gives CDR1 MGHRA, CDR2 YSYEKL. PCR primers comprised 60 Vbeta and 13 Jbeta primers. Profiled with immunoSEQ multiplex PCR; TCRdb holds only in-frame clones, not every one. The sample lists 85,000 to 130,000 clones, roughly three quarters occurring once. Material for sequencing was PBMCs. V gene TRBV4-1 combines with J gene TRBJ2-1, with 12 bases fitting TRBD2. This clonotype originated in a woman aged 45 to 65 in good health and CMV-seropositive. CDR3 sequence: CASSLRTSGDPYNEQFF. The CDR3 coding sequence is TGCGCCAGCAGCCTCAGGACTAGCGGGGACCCCTACAATGAGCAGTTCTTC.